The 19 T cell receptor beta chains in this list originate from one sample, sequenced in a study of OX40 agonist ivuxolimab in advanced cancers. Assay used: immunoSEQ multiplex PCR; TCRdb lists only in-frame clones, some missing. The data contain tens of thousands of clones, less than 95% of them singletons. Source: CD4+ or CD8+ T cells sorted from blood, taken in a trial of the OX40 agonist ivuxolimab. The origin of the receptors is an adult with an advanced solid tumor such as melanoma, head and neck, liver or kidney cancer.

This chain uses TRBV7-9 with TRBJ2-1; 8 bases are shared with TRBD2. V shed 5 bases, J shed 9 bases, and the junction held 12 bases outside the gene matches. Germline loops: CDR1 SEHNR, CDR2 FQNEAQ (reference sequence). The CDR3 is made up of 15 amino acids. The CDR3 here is CASSLTGTSLTEQFF. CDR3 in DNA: TGTGCCAGCAGCCTTACCGGGACTAGTTTAACTGAGCAGTTCTTC.

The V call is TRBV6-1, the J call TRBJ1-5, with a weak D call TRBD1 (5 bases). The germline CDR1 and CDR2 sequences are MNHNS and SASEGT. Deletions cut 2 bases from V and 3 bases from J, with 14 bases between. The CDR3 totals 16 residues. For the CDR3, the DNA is TGTGCCAGCAGTGAATTAGGGAGGGGATTCAATCAGCCCCAGCATTTT. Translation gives CASSELGRGFNQPQHF.

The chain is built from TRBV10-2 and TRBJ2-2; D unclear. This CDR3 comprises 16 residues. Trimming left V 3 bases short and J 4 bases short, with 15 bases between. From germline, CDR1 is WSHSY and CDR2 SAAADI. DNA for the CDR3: TGCGCCAGCAGTGAATTAATCAGGTCGGGCACCGGGGAGCTGTTTTTT. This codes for CASSELIRSGTGELFF.

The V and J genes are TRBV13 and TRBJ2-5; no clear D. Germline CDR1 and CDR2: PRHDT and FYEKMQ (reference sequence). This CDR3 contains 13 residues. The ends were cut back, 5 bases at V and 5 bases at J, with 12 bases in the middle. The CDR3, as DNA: TGTGCCAGCAGCCTTGGTCGATCGGAGACCCAGTACTTC. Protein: CASSLGRSETQYF.

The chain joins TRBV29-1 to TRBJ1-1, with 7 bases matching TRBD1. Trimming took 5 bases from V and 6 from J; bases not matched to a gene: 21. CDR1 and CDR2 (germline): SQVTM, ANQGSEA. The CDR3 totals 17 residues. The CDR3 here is CSVPLWKQGSKKAEAFF. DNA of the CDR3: TGCAGCGTTCCCCTATGGAAACAGGGGTCGAAAAAGGCTGAAGCTTTCTTT.

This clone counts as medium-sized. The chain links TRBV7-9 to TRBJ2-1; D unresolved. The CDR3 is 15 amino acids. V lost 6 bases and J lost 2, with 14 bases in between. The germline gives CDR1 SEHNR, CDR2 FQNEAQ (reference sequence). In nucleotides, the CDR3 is TGTGCCAGCAGTCTAGTGCTCGCACCCTACAATGAGCAGTTCTTC. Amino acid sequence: CASSLVLAPYNEQFF. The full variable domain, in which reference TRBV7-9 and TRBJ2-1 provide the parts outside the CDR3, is DTGVSQNPRHKITKRGQNVTFRCDPISEHNRLYWYRQTLGQGPEFLTYFQNEAQLEKSRLLSDRFSAERPKGSFSTLEIQRTEQGDSAMYLCASSLVLAPYNEQFFGPGTRLTVL.

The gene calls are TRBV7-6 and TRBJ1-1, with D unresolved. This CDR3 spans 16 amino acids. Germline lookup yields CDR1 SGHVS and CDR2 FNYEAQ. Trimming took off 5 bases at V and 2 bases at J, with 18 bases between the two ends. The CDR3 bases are TGTGCCAGCAGCCCCACGGAGGCAGGCCTAAACACTGAAGCTTTCTTT. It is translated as CASSPTEAGLNTEAFF.

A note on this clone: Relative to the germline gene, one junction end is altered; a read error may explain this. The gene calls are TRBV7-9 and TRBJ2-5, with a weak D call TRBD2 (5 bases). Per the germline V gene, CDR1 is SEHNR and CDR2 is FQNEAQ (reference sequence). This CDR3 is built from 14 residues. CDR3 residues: CASRLGLLQETQYF. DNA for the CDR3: TGTGCCAGCAGATTAGGACTGTTACAAGAGACCCAGTACTTC.

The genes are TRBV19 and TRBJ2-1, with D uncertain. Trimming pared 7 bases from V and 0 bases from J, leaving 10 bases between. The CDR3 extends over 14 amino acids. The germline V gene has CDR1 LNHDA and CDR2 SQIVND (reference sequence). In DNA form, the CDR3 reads TGTGCCAGTAATGACTTCACCTCCTACAATGAGCAGTTCTTC. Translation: CASNDFTSYNEQFF.

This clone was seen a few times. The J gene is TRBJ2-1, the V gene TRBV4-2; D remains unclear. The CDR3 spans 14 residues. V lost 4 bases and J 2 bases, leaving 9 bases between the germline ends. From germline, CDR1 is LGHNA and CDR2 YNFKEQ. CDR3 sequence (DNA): TGTGCCAGCAGCCCCAGCCCTACCTACAATGAGCAGTTCTTC. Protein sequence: CASSPSPTYNEQFF.

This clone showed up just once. This chain's CDR3 is CASRRGGEAFF. The CDR3 DNA reads as TGTGCCAGCAGAAGGGGGGGTGAAGCTTTCTTT. The chain has TRBV2 and TRBJ1-1, with TRBD1 as a possible D gene (6 bases). The length of the CDR3 is 11 residues. Germline lookup yields CDR1 SNHLY and CDR2 FYNNEI. Trimming left V 6 bases short and J 7 bases short, with 9 bases between.

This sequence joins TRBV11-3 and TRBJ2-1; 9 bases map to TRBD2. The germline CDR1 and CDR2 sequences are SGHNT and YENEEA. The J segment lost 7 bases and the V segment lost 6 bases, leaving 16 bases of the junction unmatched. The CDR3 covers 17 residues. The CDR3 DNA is TGTGCCAGCAGGCCAAGGCTAGCGGGAATTTTGGGGAATGAGCAGTTCTTC. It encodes CASRPRLAGILGNEQFF.

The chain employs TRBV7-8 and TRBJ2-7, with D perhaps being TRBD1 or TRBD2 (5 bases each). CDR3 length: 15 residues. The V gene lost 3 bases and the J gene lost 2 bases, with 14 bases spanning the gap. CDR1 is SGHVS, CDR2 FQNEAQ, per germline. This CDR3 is CASSFSFPGPYEQYF. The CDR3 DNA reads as TGTGCCAGCAGCTTTTCGTTTCCGGGGCCCTACGAGCAGTACTTC.

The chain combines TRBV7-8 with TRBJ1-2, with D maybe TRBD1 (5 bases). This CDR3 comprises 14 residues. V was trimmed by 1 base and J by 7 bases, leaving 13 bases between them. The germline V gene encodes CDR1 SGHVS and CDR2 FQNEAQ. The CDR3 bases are TGTGCCAGCAGCTTAGGTTCGGGGCTTCCTGGCTACACCTTC. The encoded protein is CASSLGSGLPGYTF.

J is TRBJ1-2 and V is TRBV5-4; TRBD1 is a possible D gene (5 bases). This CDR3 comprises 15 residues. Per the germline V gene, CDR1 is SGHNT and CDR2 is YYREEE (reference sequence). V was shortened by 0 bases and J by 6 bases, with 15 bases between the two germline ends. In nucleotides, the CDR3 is TGTGCCAGCAGCTTGGGGGCTTGGGGGGTGGATGGCTACACCTTC. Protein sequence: CASSLGAWGVDGYTF.

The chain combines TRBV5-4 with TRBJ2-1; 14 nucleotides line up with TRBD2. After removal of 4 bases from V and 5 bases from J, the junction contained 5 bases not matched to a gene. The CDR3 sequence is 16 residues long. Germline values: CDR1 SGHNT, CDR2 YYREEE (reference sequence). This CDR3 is CASSTGLAGDNNEQFF. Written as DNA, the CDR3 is TGTGCCAGCAGCACGGGACTAGCGGGAGATAACAATGAGCAGTTCTTC.

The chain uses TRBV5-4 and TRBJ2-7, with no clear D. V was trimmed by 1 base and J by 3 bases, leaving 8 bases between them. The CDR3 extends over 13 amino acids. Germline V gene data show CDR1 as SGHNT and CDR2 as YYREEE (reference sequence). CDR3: CASSLSASYEQYF. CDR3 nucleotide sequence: TGTGCCAGCAGCTTGTCGGCTAGCTACGAGCAGTACTTC.

CDR3 sequence reads: CASGFGELNTEAFF. The CDR3 nucleotides are TGTGCTAGTGGTTTCGGGGAGCTGAACACTGAAGCTTTCTTT. The chain recombines TRBV12-5 with TRBJ1-1; D is uncertain. This CDR3 spans 14 amino acids. CDR1 and CDR2 from the germline V gene are LGHNT and FRNRAP. V lost 3 bases and J lost 0, with 8 bases in between.

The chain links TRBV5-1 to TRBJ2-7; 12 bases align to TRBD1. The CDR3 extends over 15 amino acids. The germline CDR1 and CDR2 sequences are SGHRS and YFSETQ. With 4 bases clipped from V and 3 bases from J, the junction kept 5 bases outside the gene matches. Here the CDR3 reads CASSIGTGGVYEQYF. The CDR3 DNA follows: TGCGCCAGCAGCATCGGGACAGGGGGCGTCTACGAGCAGTACTTC.